Included here is one TCR beta chain sequence, with context. Antigen: not known. This sample was included in a study of blood T cells in healthy people across ages. Whole-study results and caveats: Observed TCR beta diversity showed a strong correlation with the percentage of naive T cells as measured by flow cytometry. A roughly linear fall in TCR beta diversity per million T cells was seen with increasing age.

The authors ran a second PCR of roughly 7 to 11 cycles using a sample-barcoded 5' primer and a J-beta primer mix. TCRdb itself ran the 5' RACE reads through MiXCR, one entry per CDR3 protein. The sample lists about a million distinct CDR3 sequences, around two fifths occurring once. Germline trimming cut 5 bases from V and 8 bases from J; bases unmatched to any gene: 12. Germline values: CDR1 SEHNR, CDR2 FQNEAQ (reference sequence). The length of the CDR3 is 16 residues. Material: blood. This sequence originates from a man aged 18 to 30 in good health. The V and J genes are TRBV7-9 and TRBJ1-2; 12 positions agree with TRBD1. CDR3 nucleotides: TGTGCCAGCAGCCTCTCCGGGACAGGGGGCGTCGGGGGCTACACCTTC. Its translation is CASSLSGTGGVGGYTF. Supplemented by reference TRBV7-9 and TRBJ1-2, the full variable domain reads DTGVSQNPRHKITKRGQNVTFRCDPISEHNRLYWYRQTLGQGPEFLTYFQNEAQLEKSRLLSDRFSAERPKGSFSTLEIQRTEQGDSAMYLCASSLSGTGGVGGYTFGSGTRLTVV.